These T cell receptor beta chains were read from a single sample in a study of cytomegalovirus exposure and HLA in healthy donors. Some clones are missing from TCRdb's copy, which holds only in-frame ones; the method was immunoSEQ multiplex PCR. Found here are approximately 100,000 clones, 75% to 85% of them singletons; the top ten hold 1.2%. The sequencing sample was made of PBMCs. These receptors were taken from a woman younger than 35 in good health and CMV-seronegative. Both conserved end residues are part of each CDR3. Each record gives: clone size, V gene, J gene, D gene, CDR3 DNA, CDR3 protein. The D gene is left open where the match is weak. The size of a clone is reported for some rows only, either as once, few or many, or as a class for expanded clones.

.	TRBV28	TRBJ1-1	.	TGTGCCAGCAGTTTACCAGGGGTGACTGAAGCTTTCTTT	CASSLPGVTEAFF
.	TRBV28	TRBJ1-2	TRBD1	TGTGCCACCCTACAGGGGGCAGGGTATGGCTACACCTTC	CATLQGAGYGYTF
.	TRBV6-1	TRBJ2-7	TRBD1	TGTGCCAGCAGTTTTGGACAGGTTTCATCCTACGAGCAGTACTTC	CASSFGQVSSYEQYF
once	TRBV7-6	TRBJ2-7	TRBD1	TGTGCCAGCAGCGCGCGGACAGGGGGCGGCGAGCAGTACTTC	CASSARTGGGEQYF
.	TRBV6-1	TRBJ1-6	.	TGTGCCAGCAGAGATGACAGATTACCATCACCCCTCCACTTT	CASRDDRLPSPLHF
.	TRBV6-1	TRBJ2-7	TRBD2	TGTGCCAGCAGAGCGGGAGGGTACTACGAGCAGTACTTC	CASRAGGYYEQYF
once	TRBV2	TRBJ2-7	.	TGTGCCAGCACTTTTGGAGCTACTTCGGAGCAGTACTTC	CASTFGATSEQYF
.	TRBV6-6	TRBJ2-2	.	TGTGCCAGCAGGGCGGCGGGTGGGAGTAACACCGGGGAGCTGTTTTTT	CASRAAGGSNTGELFF
.	TRBV11-2	TRBJ2-3	.	TGTGCCAGCAGCTTAGAGGTACTAGCGTCAGGGGCGCAGTATTTT	CASSLEVLASGAQYF
.	TRBV28	TRBJ2-7	TRBD1	TGTGCCAGCAGTGGGGGCGGGACAGGTGACTACGAGCAGTACTTC	CASSGGGTGDYEQYF
.	TRBV21-1	TRBJ2-5	.	TGTGCCAGCAGCAAAGCTTCGGAGGACGAAGAGACCCAGTACTTC	CASSKASEDEETQYF
.	TRBV28	TRBJ2-1	TRBD2	TGTGCCAGCAGTTTCCTAATCTTCGGGACTAGCGGGAGGGGGGGTGAGCAGTTCTTC	CASSFLIFGTSGRGGEQFF
.	TRBV27	TRBJ1-1	.	TGTGATGCGTCAGGGGTCGGGAACACTGAAGCTTTCTTT	CDASGVGNTEAFF
.	TRBV7-9	TRBJ1-4	.	TGTGCCAGCAGCTTAAACGAACAGCTGGAAAAACTGTTTTTT	CASSLNEQLEKLFF
.	TRBV6-5	TRBJ2-5	.	TGTGCCAGCAGCAGAAGGGGAGGTCCCCAAGAGACCCAGTACTTC	CASSRRGGPQETQYF
.	TRBV14	TRBJ2-5	TRBD2	TGTGCCAGCAGCCAAGATCCGGCGGGGGGGCCGTACCAAGAGACCCAGTACTTC	CASSQDPAGGPYQETQYF
.	TRBV7-3	TRBJ1-1	TRBD1	TGTGCCAGCAGCTTCGCGACAGGGAGCGAAGCTTTCTTT	CASSFATGSEAFF
.	TRBV6-5	TRBJ1-6	.	TGTGCCAGCAGACGTACTCCTCGCTCCGATTCACCCCTCCACTTT	CASRRTPRSDSPLHF
few	TRBV30	TRBJ2-7	.	TGTGCCTGGTCAGACACCTCCTACGAGCAGTACTTC	CAWSDTSYEQYF
.	TRBV9	TRBJ1-2	TRBD1	TGTGCCAGCAGCCCGTTCGGGGACAGGGCTAACTATGGCTACACCTTC	CASSPFGDRANYGYTF
.	TRBV7-2	TRBJ2-4	TRBD2	TGTGCCAGCAGCCCGCCGGGGGGAGGAAACATTCAGTACTTC	CASSPPGGGNIQYF
.	TRBV28	TRBJ1-1	.	TGTGCCAGCAGTTCAGGGGACATGAACACTGAAGCTTTCTTT	CASSSGDMNTEAFF
.	TRBV11-3	TRBJ2-1	TRBD1	TGTGCCAGCAGCGAGGACAGGGCTACCTACAATGAGCAGTTCTTC	CASSEDRATYNEQFF
.	TRBV6-6	TRBJ2-3	TRBD1	TGTGCCAGCAGACGGACAGGGGGCGAAAAGACAGATACGCAGTATTTT	CASRRTGGEKTDTQYF
.	TRBV7-2	TRBJ2-7	TRBD2	TGTGCCAGCAGCTTACACGGGCGGGGGGCCTACGAGCAGTACTTC	CASSLHGRGAYEQYF
.	TRBV18	TRBJ1-2	.	TGTGCCAGCTCACCAACAGGGAACTATGGCTACACCTTC	CASSPTGNYGYTF
.	TRBV6-6	TRBJ2-1	TRBD1	TGTGCCAGCACCTTTGACAGGGTGGCCAATGAGCAGTTCTTC	CASTFDRVANEQFF
.	TRBV5-1	TRBJ1-4	.	TGCGCCAGCAGCTTGGAGGCAGGGTTTGAAAAACTGTTTTTT	CASSLEAGFEKLFF
once	TRBV5-6	TRBJ2-7	TRBD2	TGTGCCAGCAGCCCCTACCCGGGGAGGGAAGGTTCCTACGAGCAGTACTTC	CASSPYPGREGSYEQYF
few	TRBV28	TRBJ2-4	TRBD2	TGTGCCAGCAGTCTCGGCGGGGGGAGCGAAAACATTCAGTACTTC	CASSLGGGSENIQYF
.	TRBV7-9	TRBJ1-2	TRBD1	TGTGCCAGCAGCTCTCTCTCGACAGGGAACTATGGCTACACCTTC	CASSSLSTGNYGYTF
.	TRBV11-3	TRBJ2-2	.	TGTGCCAGCAGCCCTTCGTTAGCGGATAACACCGGGGAGCTGTTTTTT	CASSPSLADNTGELFF
few	TRBV2	TRBJ1-6	TRBD1	TGTGCCAGCGGTGGGGACAGCTATAATTCACCCCTCCACTTT	CASGGDSYNSPLHF
.	TRBV7-3	TRBJ1-6	.	TGTGCCAGCAGCTTATCAGGGCCGAATTCACCCCTCCACTTT	CASSLSGPNSPLHF
.	TRBV6-6	TRBJ1-6	TRBD1	TGTGCCAGCAGTTACGCAGGACAGGACAGTTCACCCCTCCACTTT	CASSYAGQDSSPLHF
.	TRBV7-2	TRBJ2-7	.	TGTGCCAGCAGCTTAGACAGGCACGAGCAGTACTTC	CASSLDRHEQYF
.	TRBV5-1	TRBJ2-7	.	TGCGCGTACAGGGCCGAGCAGTACTTC	CAYRAEQYF
.	TRBV7-2	TRBJ1-1	.	TGTGCCAGCAGCTTACAGGGGTACACTGAAGCTTTCTTT	CASSLQGYTEAFF
.	TRBV7-3	TRBJ1-1	.	TGTGCCAGCAGCCCACACAGGGACACTGAAGCTTTCTTT	CASSPHRDTEAFF
.	TRBV6-1	TRBJ2-3	TRBD2	TGTGCCAGCAGTGAAGTAGCGGGCAGCACAGATACGCAGTATTTT	CASSEVAGSTDTQYF
.	TRBV19	TRBJ1-2	TRBD1	TGTGCCAGTAGTCCTCTCATGGTGATGCCTGGACAGGGGAACTATGGCTACACCTTC	CASSPLMVMPGQGNYGYTF
.	TRBV5-1	TRBJ1-5	TRBD1	TGCGCCAGCAGCCCTGGGACAGGGAATCAGCCCCAGCATTTT	CASSPGTGNQPQHF
.	TRBV27	TRBJ1-1	TRBD1	TGTGCCAGCACCCGGGACAGGGCGAACACTGAAGCTTTCTTT	CASTRDRANTEAFF
.	TRBV4-2	TRBJ1-6	TRBD1	TGTGCCAGCAGCCAAGGTTCTGGCAGGGGGGATTCACCCCTCCACTTT	CASSQGSGRGDSPLHF
.	TRBV7-2	TRBJ2-3	TRBD2	TGTGCCAGCAGCTTAGCCCGTAGCGGGGGTATATCAGATACGCAGTATTTT	CASSLARSGGISDTQYF
.	TRBV6-5	TRBJ1-1	.	TGTGCCAGCAGTTACGTTGGGGCTACGAACACTGAAGCTTTCTTT	CASSYVGATNTEAFF
.	TRBV30	TRBJ2-5	TRBD1	TGTGCCTGGAGTTTTAGGACAGGGAAGTACTTC	CAWSFRTGKYF
.	TRBV18	TRBJ2-1	.	TGTGCCAGCCAGGAGCTCGGGAGACCCCGCAATGAGCAGTTCTTC	CASQELGRPRNEQFF
once	TRBV28	TRBJ1-2	TRBD1	TGTGCCAGCAGTTTGACAGGGCCAAACTATGGCTACACCTTC	CASSLTGPNYGYTF
.	TRBV29-1	TRBJ2-7	TRBD2	TGCAGCGTCGTGACTAGCGGATACTACGAGCAGTACTTC	CSVVTSGYYEQYF
.	TRBV10-3	TRBJ1-6	.	TGTGCCATCAGTGAGAGGAGCTCCTATAATTCACCCCTCCACTTT	CAISERSSYNSPLHF
.	TRBV19	TRBJ1-5	TRBD1	TGTGCCAGTAGTATTGACAGGGATGGGCAGCCCCAGCATTTT	CASSIDRDGQPQHF
.	TRBV28	TRBJ1-2	TRBD1	TGTGCCAGCAGTTACTATACAGGGGGCGCCCCAGGAGGCTACACCTTC	CASSYYTGGAPGGYTF